This T cell receptor beta chain is from a study of blood T cell repertoires in COVID-19. The CDR3 is 15 amino acids. Looked up from germline, CDR1 is SGHNT and CDR2 is YENEEA. Trimming shortened V by 2 bases and J by 0 bases, and 8 bases separated the two germline ends. Authors' analysis steps: Amplification of reference gene primers was used by the study to estimate nucleated cell counts. Clones were sequenced by immunoSEQ multiplex PCR, and TCRdb holds only the in-frame ones, with some missing. The DNA was the basis for D and trimming; V, J and clone size are from that table. The profile covers about 110,000 clones, with roughly 81% appearing a single time and 7.5% to 10% taken by the ten largest.

V usage is TRBV11-3 and J usage is TRBJ2-1, with D possibly TRBD1 on 6 matching bases. This sequence was found in a woman between 65 and 79 years old with acute or convalescent COVID-19. The sample comprised peripheral blood. The chain's CDR3 is CASSLNRASYNEQFF. In nucleotides, the CDR3 is TGTGCCAGCAGCTTAAACAGGGCCTCCTACAATGAGCAGTTCTTC.